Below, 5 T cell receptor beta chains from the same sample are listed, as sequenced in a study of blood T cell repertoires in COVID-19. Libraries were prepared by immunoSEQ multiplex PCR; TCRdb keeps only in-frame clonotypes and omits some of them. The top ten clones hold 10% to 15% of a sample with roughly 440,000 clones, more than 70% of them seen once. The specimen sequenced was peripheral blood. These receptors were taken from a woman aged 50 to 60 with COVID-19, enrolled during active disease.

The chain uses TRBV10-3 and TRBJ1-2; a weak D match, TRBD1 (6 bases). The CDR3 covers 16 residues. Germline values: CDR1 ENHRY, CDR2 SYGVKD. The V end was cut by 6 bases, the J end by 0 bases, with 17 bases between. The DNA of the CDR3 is TGTGCCATCAGGGACCTCTTGGGGGCCCCTAACTATGGCTACACCTTC. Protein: CAIRDLLGAPNYGYTF.

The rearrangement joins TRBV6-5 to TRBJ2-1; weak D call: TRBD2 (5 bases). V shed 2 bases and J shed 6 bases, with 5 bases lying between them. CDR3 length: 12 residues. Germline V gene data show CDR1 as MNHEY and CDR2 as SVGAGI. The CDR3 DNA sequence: TGTGCCAGCAGTTACGAGGGCAATGAGCAGTTCTTC. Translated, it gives CASSYEGNEQFF.

CDR3 sequence reads: CASSQLGGNGYTF. The CDR3 coding sequence is TGTGCCAGCAGCCAATTGGGGGGTAATGGCTACACCTTC. The genes are TRBV3-1 (or the pseudogene TRBV3-2) and TRBJ1-2; weak D call: TRBD1 (5 bases). Germline assignment: CDR1 LGHDT and CDR2 YNNKEL (reference sequence). This CDR3 spans 13 amino acids. The ends were cut back, 2 bases at V and 6 bases at J, with 10 bases in the middle.

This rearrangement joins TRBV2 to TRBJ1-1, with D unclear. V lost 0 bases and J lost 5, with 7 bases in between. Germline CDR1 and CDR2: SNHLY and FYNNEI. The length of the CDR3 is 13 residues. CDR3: CASSEAERTEAFF. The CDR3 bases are TGTGCCAGCAGTGAAGCGGAGAGGACTGAAGCTTTCTTT.

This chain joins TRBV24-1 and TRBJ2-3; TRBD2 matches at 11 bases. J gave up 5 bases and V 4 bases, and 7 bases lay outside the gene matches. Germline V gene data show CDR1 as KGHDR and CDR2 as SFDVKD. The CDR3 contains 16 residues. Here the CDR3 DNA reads TGTGCCACCAGTGACCTTAGCGGGGGGGCAATAGATACGCAGTATTTT. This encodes CATSDLSGGAIDTQYF.